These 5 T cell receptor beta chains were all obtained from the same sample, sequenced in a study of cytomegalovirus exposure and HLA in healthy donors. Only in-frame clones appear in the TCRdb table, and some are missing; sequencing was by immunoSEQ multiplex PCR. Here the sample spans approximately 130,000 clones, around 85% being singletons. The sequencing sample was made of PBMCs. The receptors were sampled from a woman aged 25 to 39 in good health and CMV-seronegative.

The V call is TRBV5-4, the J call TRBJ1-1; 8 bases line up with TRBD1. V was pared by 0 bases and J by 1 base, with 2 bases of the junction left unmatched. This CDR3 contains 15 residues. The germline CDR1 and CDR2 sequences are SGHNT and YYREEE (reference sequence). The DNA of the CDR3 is TGTGCCAGCAGCTTGGCCAGGGGGCCGAACACTGAAGCTTTCTTT. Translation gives CASSLARGPNTEAFF.

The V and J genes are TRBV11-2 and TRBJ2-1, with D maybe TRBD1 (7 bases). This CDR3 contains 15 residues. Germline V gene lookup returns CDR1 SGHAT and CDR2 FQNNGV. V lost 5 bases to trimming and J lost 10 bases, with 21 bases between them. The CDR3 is CASSHGGTAVQEQFF. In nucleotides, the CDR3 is TGTGCCAGCAGCCACGGCGGGACAGCGGTACAGGAGCAGTTCTTC.

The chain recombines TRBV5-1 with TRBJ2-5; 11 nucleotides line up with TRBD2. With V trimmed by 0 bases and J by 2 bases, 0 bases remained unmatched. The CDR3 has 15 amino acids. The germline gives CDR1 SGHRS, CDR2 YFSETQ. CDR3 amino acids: CASSLGLAGQETQYF. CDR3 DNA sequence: TGCGCCAGCAGCTTGGGACTAGCGGGGCAAGAGACCCAGTACTTC.

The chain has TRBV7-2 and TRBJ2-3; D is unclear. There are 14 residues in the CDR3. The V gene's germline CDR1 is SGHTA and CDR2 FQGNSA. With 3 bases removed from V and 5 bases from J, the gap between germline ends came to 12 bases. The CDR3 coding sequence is TGTGCCAGCAGCTTCCTGAACTCTTTAGATACGCAGTATTTT. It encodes CASSFLNSLDTQYF.

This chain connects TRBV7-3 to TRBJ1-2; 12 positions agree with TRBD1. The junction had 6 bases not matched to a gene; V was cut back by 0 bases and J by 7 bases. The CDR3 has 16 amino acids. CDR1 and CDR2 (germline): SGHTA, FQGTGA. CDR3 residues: CASSLTGGQGARGYTF. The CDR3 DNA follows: TGTGCCAGCAGCTTAACAGGGGGACAGGGGGCGCGTGGCTACACCTTC.